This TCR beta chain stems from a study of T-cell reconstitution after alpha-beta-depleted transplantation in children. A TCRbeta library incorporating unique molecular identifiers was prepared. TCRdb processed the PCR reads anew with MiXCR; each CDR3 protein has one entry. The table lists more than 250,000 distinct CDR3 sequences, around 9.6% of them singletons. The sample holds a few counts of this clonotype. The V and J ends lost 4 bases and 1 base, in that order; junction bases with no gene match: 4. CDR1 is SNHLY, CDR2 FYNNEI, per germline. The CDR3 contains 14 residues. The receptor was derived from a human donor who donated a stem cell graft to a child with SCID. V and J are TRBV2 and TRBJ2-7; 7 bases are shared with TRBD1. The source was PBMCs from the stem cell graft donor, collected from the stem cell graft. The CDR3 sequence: CASSAWDSSYEQYF. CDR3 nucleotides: TGTGCCAGCAGTGCCTGGGACAGTTCCTACGAGCAGTACTTC.